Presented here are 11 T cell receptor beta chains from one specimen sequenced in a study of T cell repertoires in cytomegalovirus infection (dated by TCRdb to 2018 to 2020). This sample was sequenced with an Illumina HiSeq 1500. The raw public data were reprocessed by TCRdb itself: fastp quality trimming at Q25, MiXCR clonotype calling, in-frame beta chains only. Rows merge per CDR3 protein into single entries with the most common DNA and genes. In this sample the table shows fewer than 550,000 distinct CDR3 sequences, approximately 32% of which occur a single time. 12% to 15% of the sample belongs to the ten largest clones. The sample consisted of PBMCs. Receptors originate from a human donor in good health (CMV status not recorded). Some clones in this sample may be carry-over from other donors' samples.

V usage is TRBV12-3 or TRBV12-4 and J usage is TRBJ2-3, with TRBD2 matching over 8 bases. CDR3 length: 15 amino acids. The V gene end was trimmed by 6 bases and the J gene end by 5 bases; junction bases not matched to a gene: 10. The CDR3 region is CASRLAGGAVDTQYF. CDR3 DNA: TGTGCCAGCAGACTTGCGGGGGGAGCGGTAGATACGCAGTATTTT.

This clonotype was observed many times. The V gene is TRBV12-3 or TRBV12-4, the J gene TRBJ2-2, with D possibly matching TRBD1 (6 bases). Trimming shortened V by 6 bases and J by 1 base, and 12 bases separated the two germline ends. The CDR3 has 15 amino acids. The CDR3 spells CASSSGQLNTGELFF. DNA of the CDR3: TGTGCCAGCAGCTCCGGACAGTTGAACACCGGGGAGCTGTTTTTT.

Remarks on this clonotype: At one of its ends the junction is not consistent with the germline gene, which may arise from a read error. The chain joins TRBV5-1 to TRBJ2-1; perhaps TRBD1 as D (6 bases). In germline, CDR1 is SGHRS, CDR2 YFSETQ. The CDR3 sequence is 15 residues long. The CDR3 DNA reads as TGCGACAGCAGCCTCGGGACACCAAAGTTCAATGAGCAGTTCTTC. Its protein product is CDSSLGTPKFNEQFF.

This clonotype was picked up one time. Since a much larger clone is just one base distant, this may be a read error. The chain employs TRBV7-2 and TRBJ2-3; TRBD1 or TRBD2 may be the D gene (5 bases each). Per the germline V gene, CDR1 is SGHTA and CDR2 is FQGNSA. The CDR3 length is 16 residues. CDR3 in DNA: TGTGCCATCAGCTTCCAGGGCGGTACGGGGACAGATACGCAGTATTTT. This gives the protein CAISFQGGTGTDTQYF.

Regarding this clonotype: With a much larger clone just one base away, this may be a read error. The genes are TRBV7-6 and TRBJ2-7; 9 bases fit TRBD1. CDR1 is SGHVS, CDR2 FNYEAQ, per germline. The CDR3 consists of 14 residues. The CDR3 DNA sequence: TGTGGCAGCAGCTCGGGACAGGGCGGATACGAGCAGTACTTC. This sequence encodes CGSSSGQGGYEQYF. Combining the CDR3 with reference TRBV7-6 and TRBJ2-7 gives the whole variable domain GAGVSQSPRYKVTKRGQDVALRCDPISGHVSLYWYRQALGQGPEFLTYFNYEAQQDKSGLPNDRFSAERPEGSISTLTIQRTEQRDSAMYRCGSSSGQGGYEQYFGPGTRLTVT.

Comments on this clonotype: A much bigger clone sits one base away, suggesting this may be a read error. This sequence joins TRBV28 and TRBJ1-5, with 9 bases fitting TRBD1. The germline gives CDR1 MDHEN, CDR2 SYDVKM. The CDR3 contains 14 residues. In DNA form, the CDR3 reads TGTGCCAGCAGGCGGACAGGGGAGGTTCAGCCCCAGAATTTT. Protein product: CASRRTGEVQPQNF.

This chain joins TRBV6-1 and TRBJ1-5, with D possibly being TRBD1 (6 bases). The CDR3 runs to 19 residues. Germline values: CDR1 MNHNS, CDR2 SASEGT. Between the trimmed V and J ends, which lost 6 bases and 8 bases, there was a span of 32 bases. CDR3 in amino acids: CASSVFGGTRHRSAEPQHF. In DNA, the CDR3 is TGTGCCAGCAGCGTTTTCGGAGGGACACGACACCGTAGCGCCGAGCCCCAGCATTTT.

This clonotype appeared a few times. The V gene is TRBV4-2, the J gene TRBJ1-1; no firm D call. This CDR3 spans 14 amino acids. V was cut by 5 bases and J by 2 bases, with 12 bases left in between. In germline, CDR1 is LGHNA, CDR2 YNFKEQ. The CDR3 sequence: CASSDRDGNTEAFF. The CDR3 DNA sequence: TGTGCCAGCAGCGATAGAGACGGAAACACTGAAGCTTTCTTT.

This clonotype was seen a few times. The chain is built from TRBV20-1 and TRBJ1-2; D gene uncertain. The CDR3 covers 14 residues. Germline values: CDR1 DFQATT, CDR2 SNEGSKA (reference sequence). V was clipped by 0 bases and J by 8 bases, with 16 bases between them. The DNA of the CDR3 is TGCAGTGCTAGAGATCTCGGGTTGATAGCGGGCTACACCTTC. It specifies CSARDLGLIAGYTF.

The DNA for the CDR3 is TGTGCCAGCAGCGTGGACAGGGGTGGTGAGCAGTTCTTC. It specifies CASSVDRGGEQFF. V is TRBV11-2 and J is TRBJ2-1, with TRBD1 matching 9 bases. Germline CDR1 SGHAT, CDR2 FQNNGV. The CDR3 has 13 amino acids. After removal of 5 bases from V and 9 bases from J, the junction contained 5 bases not matched to a gene.

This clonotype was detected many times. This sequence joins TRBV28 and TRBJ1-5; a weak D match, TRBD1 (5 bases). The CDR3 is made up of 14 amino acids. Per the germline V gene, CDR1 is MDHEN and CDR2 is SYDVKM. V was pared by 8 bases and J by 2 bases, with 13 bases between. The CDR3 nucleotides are TGTGCCAGCGGAATTCAGGGCGGCAATCAGCCCCAGCATTTT. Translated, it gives CASGIQGGNQPQHF.